The count of the clone carrying this T cell receptor (beta chain) is one. Its antigen is currently unknown. The junction departs from the called germline gene at one end, perhaps through a read error. Nominal health characterized the donors when sampled, though unrecorded immune exposures were likely. These data come from a study of cytomegalovirus exposure and HLA in healthy donors. Whole-study context: Earlier findings included some 120 million unique TCR beta sequences obtained from about 170 million T cells.

The PCR contained 60 Vbeta and 13 Jbeta primers. TCRdb's copy holds only in-frame clones and misses some; the assay was immunoSEQ multiplex PCR. The table shows about 150,000 clones, with approximately 81% occurring only once. General observations from the study: There were several of the most significant clusters that appeared linked to common viral pathogens in a later analysis. Sequence variants that were highly shared formed a cluster that was likely a sequencing artifact.

Sequencing was performed on PBMCs. This sequence was found in a woman in her 40s in good health and CMV-seropositive.

The CDR3 spells CSSSENRAGTNYGYTF. The CDR3 nucleotides are TGTTCCAGCAGCGAAAATCGGGCAGGGACTAACTATGGCTACACCTTC. The J gene is TRBJ1-2, the V gene TRBV7-9; tentative D call: TRBD1 (5 bases). The CDR3 is made up of 16 amino acids. In germline, CDR1 is SEHNR, CDR2 FQNEAQ (reference sequence).